These 30 T cell receptor beta chains were all obtained from the same sample, sequenced in a study of blood T cells in healthy people across ages. Combining a sample-barcoded 5' primer with a J-beta primer mix, a second PCR ran for roughly 7 to 12 cycles. Each CDR3 protein is one row after TCRdb ran MiXCR on the 5' RACE reads. The table lists 700,000 to 950,000 distinct CDR3 sequences, 35% to 45% of them singletons. Sequenced material: blood. Every receptor here comes from a woman between 55 and 75 years old in good health.

V is TRBV5-5 and J is TRBJ2-1; 12 positions agree with TRBD2. Germline V gene lookup returns CDR1 SGHKS and CDR2 YYEKEE (reference sequence). This CDR3 spans 19 amino acids. V dropped 5 bases and J dropped 0; count of bases not matched to a gene: 12. CDR3 sequence: CASSPTSGGPTSSYNEQFF. The CDR3 DNA sequence: TGTGCCAGCAGTCCAACTAGCGGGGGGCCGACAAGCTCCTACAATGAGCAGTTCTTC.

This chain links TRBV7-9 with TRBJ2-5; TRBD1 matches 7 bases. The J call may be faulty, since TRBJ2-7 better matches the DNA end. Germline CDR1 is SEHNR and CDR2 is FQNEAQ (reference sequence). The CDR3 has 14 residues. CDR3 in amino acids: CASSPTGITGEQYF. The DNA of the CDR3 is TGTGCCAGCAGCCCGACAGGGATAACTGGCGAGCAGTACTTC.

With respect to this clonotype: Just one base apart from a much larger clone, this may be a read error. The chain couples TRBV7-3 to TRBJ1-6; D not certain. V lost 2 bases to trimming and J lost 6 bases, with 5 bases between them. The CDR3 runs 13 residues. Germline-derived CDR1 and CDR2 are SGHTA and FQGTGA. The CDR3 DNA sequence: TGTGCCAGCAGCTTAGAGGCTAATTCACCCCTCCACTTT. Its translation: CASSLEANSPLHF.

Turning to this clonotype: At one end, the junction sequence differs from germline, possibly due to a read error. The V call is TRBV2, the J call TRBJ1-2; D unresolved. The germline gives CDR1 SNHLY, CDR2 FYNNEI. The CDR3 has 15 amino acids. As DNA, the CDR3 is TGTGCCAGCAGTGAAGAGGTACCGGTCGGCTATGGCTACTCCTTC. Its translation is CASSEEVPVGYGYSF. Full variable domain (rest looked up from reference TRBV2 and TRBJ1-2): EPEVTQTPSHQVTQMGQEVILRCVPISNHLYFYWYRQILGQKVEFLVSFYNNEISEKSEIFDDQFSVERPDGSNFTLKIRSTKLEDSAMYFCASSEEVPVGYGYSFGSGTRLTVV.

The V and J genes are TRBV6-5 and TRBJ2-3; D might be TRBD2 (5 bases). The length of the CDR3 is 13 residues. Between the trimmed V and J ends, which lost 8 bases and 2 bases, there was a span of 11 bases. In germline, CDR1 is MNHEY, CDR2 SVGAGI. CDR3 amino acids: CASGRTYTDTQYF. The CDR3 DNA reads as TGTGCCAGCGGTCGGACTTACACAGATACGCAGTATTTT.

The chain is built from TRBV28 and TRBJ2-3; 8 bases line up with TRBD2. The V and J ends lost 1 base and 8 bases, in that order; junction bases with no gene match: 8. Germline V gives CDR1 MDHEN, CDR2 SYDVKM. This CDR3 spans 15 amino acids. Written as DNA, the CDR3 is TGTGCCAGCAGTTTATCTAGCGGGTCCGGGTGTACGCAGTATTTT. Protein product: CASSLSSGSGCTQYF. The variable domain in full, with the rest retrieved from reference TRBV28 and TRBJ2-3, is DVKVTQSSRYLVKRTGEKVFLECVQDMDHENMFWYRQDPGLGLRLIYFSYDVKMKEKGDIPEGYSVSREKKERFSLILESASTNQTSMYLCASSLSSGSGCTQYFGPGTRLTVL.

V gene TRBV6-5 combines with J gene TRBJ1-2, with TRBD1 matching 8 bases. The CDR3 sequence is 14 residues long. Germline lookup yields CDR1 MNHEY and CDR2 SVGAGI. The V segment lost 6 bases and the J segment 10 bases; nucleotides outside the gene matches: 13. The chain's CDR3 is CASSVGQGQFAYTF. The CDR3 region has the DNA TGTGCCAGCAGCGTCGGACAGGGACAGTTCGCCTACACCTTC.

The chain joins TRBV12-3 or TRBV12-4 to TRBJ1-2; the D is unclear. The CDR3 consists of 14 residues. The V end lost 6 bases, the J end lost 2 bases, and 13 bases lay between the germline ends. CDR3 in amino acids: CASRLIGSNYGYTF. The CDR3 nucleotides read TGTGCCAGCAGGCTTATAGGTTCCAACTATGGCTACACCTTC.

The gene calls are TRBV29-1 and TRBJ2-7; 7 positions match TRBD1. Per germline, CDR1 SQVTM and CDR2 ANQGSEA. The CDR3 runs 13 residues. Germline trimming cut 6 bases from V and 0 bases from J; bases unmatched to any gene: 5. For the CDR3, the DNA is TGCAGCGTCGCTGGGGACAGCTCCTACGAGCAGTACTTC. Its translation is CSVAGDSSYEQYF.

The chain carries TRBV7-3 and TRBJ1-1; no definite D call. V was pared by 5 bases and J by 1 base, with 17 bases between. CDR1 and CDR2 (germline): SGHTA, FQGTGA. The CDR3 has 16 amino acids. The CDR3 DNA is TGTGCCAGCAGCCTGACGGGTGACCTAGGGAACACTGAAGCTTTCTTT. It encodes CASSLTGDLGNTEAFF.

The V call is TRBV21-1, the J call TRBJ1-4; the table's D call of TRBD1 was not tested on the DNA. TRBV21-1 is given as a pseudogene. The CDR3 is made up of 13 amino acids. The CDR3 here is CASSNLPWEKLFF. The CDR3 nucleotides are TGTGCCAGCAGCAACCTCCCCTGGGAAAAACTGTTTTTT.

V and J are TRBV2 and TRBJ2-3; unclear D gene. CDR3 length: 14 residues. The V and J ends lost 1 base and 4 bases respectively, with 9 bases between them. In germline, CDR1 is SNHLY, CDR2 FYNNEI. CDR3 nucleotide sequence: TGTGCCAGCAGTGAAGACAGATTAGCAGATACGCAGTATTTT. This gives the protein CASSEDRLADTQYF.

The rearrangement uses TRBV20-1 and TRBJ2-1; the match to TRBD1 covers 7 bases. The CDR3 length is 14 residues. Germline trimming cut 6 bases from V and 6 bases from J; bases unmatched to any gene: 11. Germline CDR1 DFQATT, CDR2 SNEGSKA (reference sequence). This CDR3 is CSAPAQTGANEQFF. Written as DNA, the CDR3 is TGCAGTGCCCCCGCCCAAACAGGGGCCAATGAGCAGTTCTTC.

CDR3: CASSLFDGGNSNQPQHF. CDR3 DNA sequence: TGTGCCAGCAGCTTATTCGACGGAGGGAATAGCAATCAGCCCCAGCATTTT. The gene calls are TRBV7-9 and TRBJ1-5; the D is unclear. V lost 2 bases and J lost 0, with 14 bases in between. Germline V gene data show CDR1 as SEHNR and CDR2 as FQNEAQ (reference sequence). The CDR3 is 17 amino acids. The full variable domain, with the rest looked up from reference TRBV7-9 and TRBJ1-5, is DTGVSQNPRHKITKRGQNVTFRCDPISEHNRLYWYRQTLGQGPEFLTYFQNEAQLEKSRLLSDRFSAERPKGSFSTLEIQRTEQGDSAMYLCASSLFDGGNSNQPQHFGDGTRLSIL.

For this clonotype: Being one base from a much bigger clone, this may be a read error. J is TRBJ2-1 and V is TRBV5-6, with 9 positions matching TRBD1. Per germline, CDR1 SGHDT and CDR2 YYEEEE. The CDR3 consists of 15 residues. The CDR3 loop reads CASSRRDRDYNGQFF. CDR3 bases: TGTGCCAGCAGCCGCCGGGACAGGGATTACAATGGGCAGTTCTTC. The full variable domain, completed using reference TRBV5-6 and TRBJ2-1, is DAGVTQSPTHLIKTRGQQVTLRCSPKSGHDTVSWYQQALGQGPQFIFQYYEEEERQRGNFPDRFSGHQFPNYSSELNVNALLLGDSALYLCASSRRDRDYNGQFFGPGTRLTVL.

The chain uses TRBV20-1 and TRBJ2-7; 10 positions agree with TRBD2. Trimming at V came to 3 bases and at J to 0 bases, leaving 8 bases not matched to a gene. Germline assignment: CDR1 DFQATT and CDR2 SNEGSKA (reference sequence). The CDR3 sequence is 16 residues long. The CDR3 here is CSARSLAGASSYEQYF. The DNA for the CDR3 is TGCAGTGCTAGGTCGCTAGCGGGAGCTTCCTCCTACGAGCAGTACTTC.

The chain uses TRBV24-1 and TRBJ2-1; 8 bases map to TRBD1. The J call is doubtful: the DNA matches TRBJ2-7 better. The CDR3 length is 16 residues. Germline V gives CDR1 KGHDR, CDR2 SFDVKD. The CDR3, as DNA: TGTGCCACCAGTGATGCAGGGGGCCCACTCTACAATGAGCAGTACTTC. This gives the protein CATSDAGGPLYNEQYF.

The table lists this clonotype with a count of one. This chain links TRBV5-1 with TRBJ2-7; D is undetermined. Deletions cut 6 bases from V and 3 bases from J, with 22 bases between. This CDR3 has 16 amino acids. Germline-derived CDR1 and CDR2 are SGHRS and YFSETQ. CDR3 in DNA: TGCGCCAGCAACTACACCCAAGACTTCAGAGACTACGAGCAGTACTTC. Residues: CASNYTQDFRDYEQYF.

This clonotype was counted once. This rearrangement joins TRBV14 to TRBJ1-1; D uncertain. CDR3 length: 14 amino acids. The germline V gene encodes CDR1 SGHDN and CDR2 FVKESK. Trimming removed 5 bases at V and 4 bases at J, with 14 bases between. This chain's CDR3 is CASSGQVRATEAFF. CDR3 coding DNA: TGTGCCAGCAGCGGCCAGGTTCGTGCCACTGAAGCTTTCTTT.

The table lists this clonotype with a few counts. The chain employs TRBV20-1 and TRBJ2-1; 7 bases are a match to TRBD2. The CDR3 runs 15 residues. V lost 8 bases, J lost 10 bases, and 20 bases stayed unmatched. The germline gives CDR1 DFQATT, CDR2 SNEGSKA (reference sequence). The CDR3 is CSTERGGGSLEEQFF. The CDR3 nucleotides are TGCAGTACAGAAAGGGGCGGGGGATCCCTAGAAGAGCAGTTCTTC.

This clonotype was counted many times. The chain carries TRBV14 and TRBJ2-1; TRBD1 matches 9 bases. CDR1 and CDR2 (germline): SGHDN, FVKESK. With 2 bases clipped from V and 9 bases from J, the junction kept 8 bases outside the gene matches. This CDR3 has 15 amino acids. CDR3 in DNA: TGTGCCAGCAGCCAATTACAGGGGGCGGCTGGTGAGCAGTTCTTC. Amino acid sequence: CASSQLQGAAGEQFF.

This clonotype has a handful of counts. This chain connects TRBV9 to TRBJ1-2, with D perhaps matching TRBD1 (6 bases). The CDR3 spans 14 residues. Germline V gives CDR1 SGDLS, CDR2 YYNGEE. Deletions cut 0 bases from V and 8 bases from J, with 14 bases between. This CDR3 is CASSVGTVPGGYTF. CDR3 bases: TGTGCCAGCAGCGTAGGGACAGTCCCCGGCGGCTACACCTTC.

The chain is built from TRBV6-1 and TRBJ1-1; 11 nucleotides agree with TRBD1. The CDR3 loop spans 14 amino acids. Looked up from germline, CDR1 is MNHNS and CDR2 is SASEGT. V gave up 6 bases and J gave up 6 bases; unmatched junction bases: 6. The CDR3, as DNA: TGTGCCAGCAGCGATGGACAGGGGGCAGCTGAAGCTTTCTTT. This encodes CASSDGQGAAEAFF.

This chain links TRBV6-2 or TRBV6-3 with TRBJ1-1, with D maybe TRBD1 (5 bases). The CDR3 sequence is 17 residues long. V was clipped by 2 bases and J by 0 bases, with 16 bases between them. Per the germline V gene, CDR1 is MNHEY and CDR2 is SVGEGT. The CDR3 region has the DNA TGTGCCAGCAGTTACATTCTTCTCGGACACCTGAACACTGAAGCTTTCTTT. It encodes CASSYILLGHLNTEAFF.

The rearrangement joins TRBV7-9 to TRBJ2-6; D gene ambiguous. CDR1 and CDR2 (germline): SEHNR, FQNEAQ (reference sequence). The CDR3 spans 14 residues. Between the trimmed V and J ends, which lost 7 bases and 1 base, there was a span of 8 bases. CDR3 in amino acids: CASTYLSGANVLTF. The DNA for the CDR3 is TGTGCCAGCACCTATCTGTCTGGGGCCAACGTCCTGACTTTC.

The sample holds a few counts of this clonotype. V gene TRBV18 combines with J gene TRBJ2-3, with D perhaps being TRBD1 or TRBD2 (5 bases each). V was trimmed by 4 bases and J by 4 bases, leaving 15 bases between them. The CDR3 is 15 amino acids. The V gene's germline CDR1 is KGHSH and CDR2 LQKENI. CDR3 in DNA: TGTGCCAGCTCACGGGCTACGGGACGGCCAGATACGCAGTATTTT. Translation gives CASSRATGRPDTQYF.

V usage is TRBV6-6 and J usage is TRBJ2-1; 10 nucleotides agree with TRBD2. V gave up 7 bases and J gave up 6 bases; unmatched junction bases: 9. The CDR3 runs to 15 residues. The germline gives CDR1 MNHNY, CDR2 SVGAGI (reference sequence). The DNA for the CDR3 is TGTGCCAGCACCGGCACTAGCGGGAAGGCCAATGAGCAGTTCTTC. It is translated as CASTGTSGKANEQFF.

The CDR3 sequence is CASSGSGWQETQFF. Here the CDR3 DNA reads TGTGCCAGCAGCGGATCCGGGTGGCAAGAGACCCAGTTCTTC. V is TRBV7-2 and J is TRBJ2-5; D gene unclear. Near its end, the DNA agrees better with TRBJ2-1, so the J call may be wrong. CDR1 and CDR2 from the germline V gene are SGHTA and FQGNSA. The CDR3 extends over 14 amino acids.

The rearrangement joins TRBV6-2 or TRBV6-3 to TRBJ2-5, with D possibly being TRBD2 (5 bases). This CDR3 is 15 amino acids long. Germline values: CDR1 MNHEY, CDR2 SVGEGT. V dropped 5 bases and J dropped 3 bases, with 16 bases sitting between them. For the CDR3, the DNA is TGTGCCAGCAGTCCCGGACGGACTCTAAAAGAGACCCAGTACTTC. It translates to CASSPGRTLKETQYF.

The table lists this clonotype with a count of one. The chain joins TRBV29-1 to TRBJ2-1, with 13 nucleotides matching TRBD2. Germline CDR1 SQVTM, CDR2 ANQGSEA. The V segment lost 6 bases and the J segment 7 bases; nucleotides outside the gene matches: 9. CDR3 length equals 15 residues. CDR3 sequence: CSVSGLAGALNEQFF. The CDR3 DNA reads TGCAGCGTGTCCGGACTAGCGGGAGCTTTGAATGAGCAGTTCTTC.